These 22 T cell receptor beta chains share one sample of origin, sequenced in a study of shared clonotypes between healthy human individuals. Clones were read by immunoSEQ multiplex PCR, and TCRdb kept only the in-frame ones, dropping some. The data contain over 850,000 clones, 75% to 85% of them singletons. The sample comprised memory CD4+ T cells from PBMCs. Documented subset: CD45RA-negative fraction. All receptors derive from a young man in good health. Some clones in this sample may be carry-over from other donors' samples.

The V call is TRBV11-2, the J call TRBJ1-2, with unresolved D. The CDR3 contains 16 residues. Germline CDR1 SGHAT, CDR2 FQNNGV. Trimming stripped 5 bases from V and 3 bases from J, with 19 bases between. CDR3 sequence (DNA): TGTGCCAGCAGCACCCCGTTTCCCCATGGGGACTATGGCTACACCTTC. This translates into CASSTPFPHGDYGYTF.

V is TRBV7-2 and J is TRBJ2-1; D may be TRBD2 (5 bases). CDR1 and CDR2 (germline): SGHTA, FQGNSA. The CDR3 consists of 15 residues. Trimming shortened V by 5 bases and J by 7 bases, and 18 bases separated the two germline ends. In DNA, the CDR3 is TGTGCCAGCAGCCCCTCCCCCGGGGTAGGGAATGAGCAGTTCTTC. This codes for CASSPSPGVGNEQFF.

The genes are TRBV29-1 and TRBJ1-2; weak D call: TRBD1 (5 bases). Trimming took 4 bases from V and 4 from J, leaving 13 bases between them. The CDR3 consists of 13 residues. Germline values: CDR1 SQVTM, CDR2 ANQGSEA. The CDR3 DNA follows: TGCAGCGTTGTCTTTCAGGGATCCTATGGCTACACCTTC. Translated, it gives CSVVFQGSYGYTF.

This clone was seen more than once but under ten times. The CDR3, as DNA: TGCGCCAGCAGCCCGGGACAGGCCCTTTACGAGCAGTACTTC. Translating it yields CASSPGQALYEQYF. The J gene is TRBJ2-7, the V gene TRBV5-1; 8 bases align to TRBD1. Losses at the gene ends were 4 bases for V and 4 bases for J; bases not matched to a gene: 7. The CDR3 consists of 14 residues. The germline gives CDR1 SGHRS, CDR2 YFSETQ.

The chain uses TRBV29-1 and TRBJ2-7; the D gene could be TRBD1 or TRBD2 (7 bases each). V lost 6 bases to trimming and J lost 3 bases, with 18 bases between them. In germline, CDR1 is SQVTM, CDR2 ANQGSEA. CDR3 length equals 14 residues. Here the CDR3 DNA reads TGCAGCGTGGGGGGGGGACAGTCCGACTACGAGCAGTACTTC. Translation gives CSVGGGQSDYEQYF.

This clone was seen more than once but under ten times. This sequence joins TRBV9 and TRBJ2-1; TRBD2 agrees at 8 bases. This CDR3 is 17 amino acids long. From germline, CDR1 is SGDLS and CDR2 YYNGEE. After removal of 4 bases from V and 0 bases from J, the junction contained 9 bases not matched to a gene. CDR3 DNA: TGTGCCAGCAGCTCGACGGGCGGGGGGTCCTCCTACAATGAGCAGTTCTTC. Translating gives CASSSTGGGSSYNEQFF.

The chain is built from TRBV10-2 and TRBJ1-2, with 10 bases aligning to TRBD1. In germline, CDR1 is WSHSY, CDR2 SAAADI. The CDR3 runs 13 residues. Trimming removed 6 bases from V and 4 bases from J; junction bases left unmatched: 2. The CDR3 DNA follows: TGCGCCAGCAGGGACAGGGGGACCTATGGCTACACCTTC. Protein sequence: CASRDRGTYGYTF.

The rearrangement uses TRBV5-1 and TRBJ2-7; D call uncertain. Germline V lookup: CDR1 SGHRS, CDR2 YFSETQ. CDR3 length equals 15 residues. V lost 0 bases to trimming and J lost 1 base, with 11 bases between them. The CDR3 nucleotides read TGCGCCAGCAGCTTGGAGGGTGGCGGATCCTACGAGCAGTACTTC. This codes for CASSLEGGGSYEQYF.

The chain recombines TRBV11-2 with TRBJ1-2; D is unresolved. The V end was cut by 1 base, the J end by 8 bases, with 14 bases between. CDR3 length equals 14 residues. Germline CDR1 SGHAT, CDR2 FQNNGV. The CDR3 protein is CASSLGLFGGGYTF. The CDR3 coding sequence is TGTGCCAGCAGCTTAGGTCTGTTTGGCGGGGGCTACACCTTC.

This clone showed up just once. The rearrangement links TRBV29-1 to TRBJ2-5; D remains ambiguous. Trimming took 7 bases from V and 7 from J, leaving 19 bases between them. Per germline, CDR1 SQVTM and CDR2 ANQGSEA. The CDR3 is 13 amino acids. DNA of the CDR3: TGCAGCGCCTTGAAGGCGGTGGTCCGGACCCAGTACTTC. Translating gives CSALKAVVRTQYF.

Concerning this clone: A much bigger clone sits one base away, suggesting this may be a read error. At the DNA level, this CDR3 is encoded by other sequences in the same sample as well. The chain has TRBV6-1 and TRBJ1-1; D call uncertain. The V end was cut by 1 base, the J end by 1 base, with 4 bases between. CDR3 length equals 13 residues. The germline V gene has CDR1 MNHNS and CDR2 SASEGT. CDR3 nucleotide sequence: TGTGCCAGCAGTGAAGTGCGGAACACTGAAGCTTTCTTT. Translating it yields CASSEVRNTEAFF.

The CDR3 sequence is CATSRGGDSLEQYF. CDR3 sequence (DNA): TGTGCCACCAGCAGGGGGGGAGATTCCCTCGAGCAGTACTTC. The rearrangement uses TRBV15 and TRBJ2-7, with D tentatively TRBD2 (6 bases). In germline, CDR1 is LNHNV, CDR2 YYDKDF (reference sequence). Trimming removed 3 bases from V and 6 bases from J, with 15 bases in between. This CDR3 contains 14 residues.

This clone showed up just once. The chain joins TRBV5-1 to TRBJ2-3, with TRBD1 identical over 8 bases. V gave up 6 bases and J gave up 5 bases; unmatched junction bases: 8. The CDR3 sequence is 14 residues long. In germline, CDR1 is SGHRS, CDR2 YFSETQ. The CDR3: CASKARGPGDTQYF. The CDR3 DNA reads as TGCGCCAGCAAAGCCAGGGGGCCGGGAGATACGCAGTATTTT.

The gene calls are TRBV6-6 and TRBJ1-6; D uncertain. Germline CDR1 and CDR2: MNHNY and SVGAGI (reference sequence). The CDR3 totals 15 residues. With 7 bases removed from V and 10 bases from J, the gap between germline ends came to 20 bases. CDR3 protein: CASTSRGLERSPLHF. DNA for the CDR3: TGTGCCAGCACTAGTCGGGGATTGGAGAGATCACCCCTCCACTTT.

The chain joins TRBV29-1 to TRBJ1-1; D not certain. The CDR3 contains 13 residues. V lost 3 bases and J lost 1, with 9 bases in between. Germline V lookup: CDR1 SQVTM, CDR2 ANQGSEA. CDR3 bases: TGCAGCGTTGAGATCACAGAGAACACTGAAGCTTTCTTT. It yields the protein CSVEITENTEAFF.

This clone was counted ten times or more. The rearrangement uses TRBV30 and TRBJ2-3, with 10 bases matching TRBD2. Germline V CDR1 and CDR2: GTSNPN, SVGIG (reference sequence). The CDR3 extends over 14 amino acids. The V gene end was trimmed by 4 bases and the J gene end by 4 bases; junction bases not matched to a gene: 5. This chain's CDR3 is CAWTSGSLADTQYF. As DNA, the CDR3 is TGTGCCTGGACTAGCGGGAGTTTGGCAGATACGCAGTATTTT.

The DNA for the CDR3 is TGCGCCAGCAGCTTACGACAGGGGGCGTCCGAGCAGTACTTC. Its translation: CASSLRQGASEQYF. This rearrangement joins TRBV4-1 to TRBJ2-5; 10 bases agree with TRBD1. Matching the DNA end better, TRBJ2-7 makes the J call doubtful. This CDR3 contains 14 residues. Germline V gene lookup returns CDR1 MGHRA and CDR2 YSYEKL.

This clone was seen once. One junction end does not reproduce the germline sequence, and a read error may be involved. The chain carries TRBV5-6 and TRBJ2-4; 12 positions match TRBD1. Germline CDR1 reads SGHDT; CDR2 reads YYEEEE. The CDR3 length is 12 residues. The CDR3 DNA reads as TGTGCCAGCAGCGTAAGGGACAGGGGGCTCAACTTC. Its protein is CASSVRDRGLNF.

The rearrangement uses TRBV2 and TRBJ2-2; 10 nucleotides align to TRBD2. The germline gives CDR1 SNHLY, CDR2 FYNNEI. This CDR3 spans 16 amino acids. V dropped 4 bases and J dropped 4; count of bases not matched to a gene: 6. CDR3 coding DNA: TGTGCCAGCAGTGGGCTAGCGGGAGTCATCACCGGGGAGCTGTTTTTT. Translated: CASSGLAGVITGELFF.

The chain uses TRBV5-4 and TRBJ2-4, with a possible D match to TRBD2 (6 bases). This CDR3 spans 17 amino acids. V was clipped by 3 bases and J by 3 bases, with 19 bases between them. The germline gives CDR1 SGHNT, CDR2 YYREEE (reference sequence). The CDR3 DNA is TGTGCCAGCAGCTCCAACCTGGGGGGAGTAGACAAAAACATTCAGTACTTC. It codes for CASSSNLGGVDKNIQYF.

This clone came up many times. The chain uses TRBV27 and TRBJ2-1; D is possibly TRBD1 (6 bases). This CDR3 is built from 15 residues. With 1 base removed from V and 2 bases from J, the gap between germline ends came to 9 bases. The germline gives CDR1 MNHEY, CDR2 SMNVEV (reference sequence). CDR3 sequence reads: CASSLLQGTYNEQFF. The DNA of the CDR3 is TGTGCCAGCAGTTTATTACAGGGAACCTACAATGAGCAGTTCTTC.

The genes are TRBV4-2 and TRBJ2-3, with D tentatively TRBD2 (5 bases). The CDR3 is made up of 15 amino acids. The V gene's germline CDR1 is LGHNA and CDR2 YNFKEQ. The V gene lost 4 bases and the J gene lost 2 bases, with 13 bases spanning the gap. The CDR3 protein is CASSRIRDLTDTQYF. In DNA, the CDR3 is TGTGCCAGCAGCCGGATCCGGGATCTCACAGATACGCAGTATTTT.